The present T cell receptor (beta chain) was sequenced within a study of blood T cells in healthy people across ages (dated by TCRdb to 2013 to 2016). With respect to the entire study: In model experiments, template switching captured about one uniquely barcoded TCR beta cDNA molecule for every two T cells. To track age-related changes in TCR beta repertoire diversity, the study relied on deep sequencing normalized with unique cDNA molecular identifiers. The donors were split into four age groups: young (average about 16 years), middle-aged (nearly 40), aged (roughly 60) and long-lived (roughly 77). Donors of different ages were randomly distributed across sequencing lanes to avoid experimental bias. Using the same blood draw, the study looked at two additional independent replicas of 1 million unique cDNA reads for two donors, one aged 18 to 30 and the other aged 80 or older. Study-wide conclusions, independent of this receptor: Compared with the aged group, the long-lived group had more naive CD4+ T cells, fewer expanded clones and increased TCR diversity, a pattern suggesting age selection. A strong correlation was found between observed TCR beta diversity and the percentage of naive T cells measured by flow cytometry. As age increased, observed TCR beta diversity per million T cells dropped in a roughly linear way, and a significant reduction was already evident by age about 40. The CMV infection status of donors was not known, potentially confounding age-related changes in expanded clonotypes. Total diversity estimates from one million sequenced T cells were considered lower bounds and underestimates. Bulk unsorted PBMC profiling prevented conclusive comparison of naive and antigen-experienced compartments.

Library creation used 5' RACE. For sequencing, an Illumina HiSeq 2500 was employed. A second PCR of roughly 7 to 11 cycles was performed with a sample-barcoded 5' primer and a J-beta primer mix. A unique molecular identifier was introduced onto each TCR beta cDNA molecule by a template-switch 5' adaptor carrying 12 random nucleotides. At least 3 million CDR3-containing paired-end reads were obtained from each sample. First-strand cDNA synthesis was performed from all RNA using the Mint cDNA synthesis kit, with priming by a TRBC-specific oligonucleotide. Following uracil-DNA glycosylase treatment, all cDNA underwent a first 18-cycle PCR with the universal primers M1SS and BC2_uni_R. In the authors' own workflow: Each sample was normalized by randomly selecting 1 million high-quality reads, each carrying a distinct molecular identifier. Reads sharing molecular identifiers were discarded rather than binned into consensus sequences. CDR3 identification, clonotype clustering and error correction used MiTCR with a Q25 quality threshold and the strictest error-elimination algorithm. A nonparametric unseen species model using Euler transformation provided a lower-bound estimate of total TCR beta diversity. TCRdb itself trimmed the public reads at Q25 with fastp, ran MiXCR and retained productive beta chains. Rows matching on CDR3 protein sequence are summarized as one entry with the most common DNA and genes. These V and J calls are TCRdb output, not the study's own analysis. The sample table shows about 1 million distinct CDR3 sequences, and over 35% are seen once. The ten biggest clones cover 15% to 20% of the sample.

V is reduced by 4 bases and J by 9 bases, leaving a spacing of 10 bases between them. The CDR3 runs 13 amino acids, cysteine and phenylalanine included. Just CDR3 DNA is preserved here, 39 bases in frame from base 1. The 35 to 40 donors, aged about 6 to 100 years, were systemically healthy Caucasian individuals from Russia. Around 10 milliliters of peripheral blood were drawn from each donor into EDTA-treated Vacutainer tubes. Ficoll-Paque density-gradient centrifugation was used to isolate PBMCs, with at least 7 million obtained per sample. Trizol reagent was used to extract total RNA from PBMCs, with at least 5.5 micrograms per sample. The percentages of naive CD45RAhigh/CD27high T cells were determined by flow cytometry on a PBMC aliquot from every donor. There are a few counts of this clonotype. The clone's antigen remains unknown. Base quality data are lacking; no much larger clone is found one base away.

The source material was blood. The chain is encoded by TRBV12-3 or TRBV12-4 joined to TRBJ1-6; no D gene call is confident. This sequence originates from a woman aged 55-69 years in good health. The DNA sequence reads TGTGCCAGCAGTTCTGATCGGAGTTCACCCCTCCACTTT. It encodes CASSSDRSSPLHF.